This T cell receptor beta chain came from a study of spatial heterogeneity in lung cancer. Individual TCR cDNA molecules each bore their own unique molecular identifier. TCRdb re-called the 5' RACE reads through MiXCR, storing one row per CDR3 protein. This table holds tens of thousands of distinct CDR3 sequences, less than 6% found once. V gave up 3 bases and J gave up 4 bases, with 10 bases separating them. The CDR3 covers 15 residues. In germline, CDR1 is MGHDK, CDR2 SYGVNS. In this sample, this clonotype turned up many times. The time point denotes: blood at routine non-recurrence follow-up after resection. Tumor, nontumor lung or frozen PBMC supplied whole RNA that was sequenced unsorted.

This TCR derives from a male donor with early-stage non-small cell lung cancer. The rearrangement links TRBV25-1 to TRBJ2-6; possibly TRBD1 for D (5 bases). Sequencing was performed on PBMCs, taken at follow-up. The CDR3: CASSEVGVGANVLTF. DNA for the CDR3: TGTGCCAGCAGTGAGGTAGGGGTCGGGGCCAACGTCCTGACTTTC. Together with reference TRBV25-1 and TRBJ2-6, the CDR3 gives the full variable domain: EADIYQTPRYLVIGTGKKITLECSQTMGHDKMYWYQQDPGMELHLIHYSYGVNSTEKGDLSSESTVSRIRTEHFPLTLESARPSHTSQYLCASSEVGVGANVLTFGAGSRLTVL.